This T cell receptor beta chain was retrieved from a study of blood T cell repertoires in COVID-19. Germline CDR1 and CDR2: MDHEN and SYDVKM. With 7 bases clipped from V and 3 bases from J, the junction kept 2 bases outside the gene matches. The CDR3 runs 15 residues. TCRdb's copy holds only in-frame clones and misses some; the assay was immunoSEQ multiplex PCR. The sample includes under 350,000 clones, around nine tenths of them seen just once. The receptor comes from a woman aged 25 to 45 with COVID-19, enrolled during active disease. The chain joins TRBV28 to TRBJ2-2, with 13 bases identical to TRBD2. Material: peripheral blood. The DNA for the CDR3 is TGTGCCAGCAAGGGGACTAGCGGGGACACCGGGGAGCTGTTTTTT. Its protein is CASKGTSGDTGELFF. The variable domain in full, completed from reference TRBV28 and TRBJ2-2, reads DVKVTQSSRYLVKRTGEKVFLECVQDMDHENMFWYRQDPGLGLRLIYFSYDVKMKEKGDIPEGYSVSREKKERFSLILESASTNQTSMYLCASKGTSGDTGELFFGEGSRLTVL.